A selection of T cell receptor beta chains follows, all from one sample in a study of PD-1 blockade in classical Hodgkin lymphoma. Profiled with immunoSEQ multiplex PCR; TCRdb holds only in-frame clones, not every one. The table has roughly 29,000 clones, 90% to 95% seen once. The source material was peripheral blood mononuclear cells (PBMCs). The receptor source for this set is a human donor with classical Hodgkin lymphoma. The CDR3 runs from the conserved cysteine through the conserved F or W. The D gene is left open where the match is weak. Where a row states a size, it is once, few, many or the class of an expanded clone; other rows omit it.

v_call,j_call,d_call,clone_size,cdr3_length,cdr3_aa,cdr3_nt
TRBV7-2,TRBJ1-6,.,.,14,CASSLAANNSPLHF,TGTGCCAGCAGCTTGGCCGCTAATAATTCACCCCTCCACTTT
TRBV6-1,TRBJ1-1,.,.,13,CASSELGATEAFF,TGTGCCAGCAGTGAACTAGGGGCCACTGAAGCTTTCTTT
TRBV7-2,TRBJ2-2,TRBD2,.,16,CASSFQAGANTGELFF,TGTGCCAGCAGCTTCCAAGCGGGAGCGAACACCGGGGAGCTGTTTTTT
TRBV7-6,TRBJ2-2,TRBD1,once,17,CASSLEQGAGNTGELFF,TGTGCCAGCAGCTTAGAACAGGGGGCCGGAAACACCGGGGAGCTGTTTTTT
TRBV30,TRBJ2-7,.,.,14,CAWSTGRVSYEQYF,TGTGCCTGGAGTACGGGACGGGTATCCTACGAGCAGTACTTC
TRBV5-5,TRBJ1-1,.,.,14,CASSLLGDGTEAFF,TGTGCCAGCAGCTTGTTGGGGGATGGCACTGAAGCTTTCTTT
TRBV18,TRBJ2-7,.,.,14,CASSPLQGPYEQYF,TGTGCCAGCTCACCGCTGCAGGGGCCCTACGAGCAGTACTTC
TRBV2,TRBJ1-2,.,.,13,CASSEQEWYGYTF,TGTGCCAGCAGTGAACAGGAGTGGTATGGCTACACCTTC
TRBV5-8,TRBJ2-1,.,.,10,CASSLGYRFF,TGTGCCAGCAGCTTAGGTTATAGGTTCTTC
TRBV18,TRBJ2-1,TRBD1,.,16,CASSPYLQGDYNEQFF,TGTGCCAGCTCACCATATTTACAGGGGGACTACAATGAGCAGTTCTTC
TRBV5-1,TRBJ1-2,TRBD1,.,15,CASNTGTAANYGYTF,TGCGCCAGCAACACCGGGACAGCGGCTAACTATGGCTACACCTTC
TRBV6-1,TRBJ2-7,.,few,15,CASSEVSGESYEQYF,TGTGCCAGCAGTGAAGTGAGTGGGGAATCCTACGAGCAGTACTTC
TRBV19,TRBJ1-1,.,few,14,CASSIGLGNTEAFF,TGTGCCAGTAGTATTGGGTTGGGGAACACTGAAGCTTTCTTT
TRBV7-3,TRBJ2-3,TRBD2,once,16,CASRGSGSGVADTQYF,TGTGCCAGCAGGGGTAGCGGGAGTGGGGTAGCAGATACGCAGTATTTT
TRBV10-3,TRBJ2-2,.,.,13,CAIRDGVTGELFF,TGTGCCATCAGGGACGGGGTCACCGGGGAGCTGTTTTTT
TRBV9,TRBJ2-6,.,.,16,CASSVVGFTGANVLTF,TGTGCCAGCAGCGTAGTTGGGTTCACTGGGGCCAACGTCCTGACTTTC
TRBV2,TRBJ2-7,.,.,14,CASTPSLRGYEQYF,TGTGCCAGCACCCCCAGTCTCAGGGGCTACGAGCAGTACTTC
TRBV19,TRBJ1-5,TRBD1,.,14,CASYPGTGNQPQHF,TGTGCCAGCTACCCCGGGACAGGGAATCAGCCCCAGCATTTT
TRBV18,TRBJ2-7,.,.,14,CASSPRGVTYEQYF,TGTGCCAGCTCTCCCAGGGGAGTCACCTACGAGCAGTACTTC
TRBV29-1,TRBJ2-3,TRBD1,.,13,CSVETGGTDTQYF,TGCAGCGTTGAAACAGGGGGCACAGATACGCAGTATTTT
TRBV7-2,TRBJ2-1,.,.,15,CASSFSTNSYNEQFF,TGTGCCAGCAGCTTTTCCACTAACTCCTACAATGAGCAGTTCTTC
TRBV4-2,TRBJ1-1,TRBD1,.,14,CASTFGDRDTEAFF,TGTGCCAGCACTTTCGGCGACAGGGACACTGAAGCTTTCTTT
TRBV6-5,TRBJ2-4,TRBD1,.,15,CASSSSGTGSNIQYF,TGTGCCAGCAGTTCGTCTGGGACAGGGTCGAACATTCAGTACTTC
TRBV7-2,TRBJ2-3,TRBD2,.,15,CASSLLAGDSDTQYF,TGTGCCAGCAGCTTACTAGCGGGAGACTCAGATACGCAGTATTTT
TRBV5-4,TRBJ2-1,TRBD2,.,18,CASSFGLAGGSSYNEQFF,TGTGCCAGCAGCTTCGGACTAGCGGGGGGCAGCTCCTACAATGAGCAGTTCTTC
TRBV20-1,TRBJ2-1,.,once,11,CSARLFNEQFF,TGCAGTGCTAGACTCTTCAATGAGCAGTTCTTC
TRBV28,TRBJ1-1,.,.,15,CASTLTGPVNTEAFF,TGTGCCAGCACCCTCACGGGCCCAGTCAACACTGAAGCTTTCTTT
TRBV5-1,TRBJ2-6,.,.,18,CASSLFGNWESGANVLTF,TGCGCCAGCAGCTTGTTTGGAAACTGGGAATCTGGGGCCAACGTCCTGACTTTC
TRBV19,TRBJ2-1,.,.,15,CASSLSGGLYNEQFF,TGTGCCAGTAGTCTTTCTGGGGGGCTTTACAATGAGCAGTTCTTC
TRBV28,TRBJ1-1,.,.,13,CASNYQGNTEAFF,TGTGCCAGCAATTACCAGGGGAACACTGAAGCTTTCTTT
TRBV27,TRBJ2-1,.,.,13,CASSLFLGDEQFF,TGTGCCAGCAGTTTATTTTTAGGGGATGAGCAGTTCTTC
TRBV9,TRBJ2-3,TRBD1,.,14,CASSKTGSTDTQYF,TGTGCCAGCAGTAAGACAGGGTCTACAGATACGCAGTATTTT
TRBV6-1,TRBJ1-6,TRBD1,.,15,CASILQTGGLSPLHF,TGTGCCAGTATACTCCAGACAGGGGGCCTTTCACCCCTCCACTTT
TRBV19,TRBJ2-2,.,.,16,CASSPSLRTVTGELFF,TGTGCCAGTAGTCCTTCCCTTAGGACAGTCACCGGGGAGCTGTTTTTT
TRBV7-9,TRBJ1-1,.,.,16,CASSSTSWVMNTEAFF,TGTGCCAGCAGTTCCACGTCCTGGGTTATGAACACTGAAGCTTTCTTT
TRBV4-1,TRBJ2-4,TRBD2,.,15,CASTKNPDGGDIQYF,TGCGCCAGTACAAAAAACCCGGACGGGGGGGACATTCAGTACTTC
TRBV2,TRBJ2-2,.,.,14,CASSYNLRTGELFF,TGTGCCAGCAGTTACAATCTCCGGACCGGGGAGCTGTTTTTT
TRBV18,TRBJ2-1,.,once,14,CASSPQGGGNEQFF,TGTGCCAGCTCACCACAAGGGGGAGGAAATGAGCAGTTCTTC
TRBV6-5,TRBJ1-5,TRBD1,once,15,CASRQGGSSNQPQHF,TGTGCCAGCAGACAGGGGGGAAGTAGCAATCAGCCCCAGCATTTT
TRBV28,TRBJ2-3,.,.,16,CASSDHWQGYTDTQYF,TGTGCCAGCAGTGACCATTGGCAGGGCTACACAGATACGCAGTATTTT
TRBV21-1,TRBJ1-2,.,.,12,CASSVAGSGYTF,TGTGCCAGCAGCGTGGCAGGGAGTGGCTACACCTTC
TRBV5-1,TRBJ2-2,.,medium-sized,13,CASSLAVTGELFF,TGCGCCAGCAGCTTGGCTGTAACCGGGGAGCTGTTTTTT
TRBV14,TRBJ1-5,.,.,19,CASSQERAWEGWFGQPQHF,TGTGCCAGCAGCCAAGAGAGGGCGTGGGAGGGATGGTTCGGTCAGCCCCAGCATTTT
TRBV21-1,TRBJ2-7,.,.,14,CASNYRGTEYEQYF,TGTGCCAGCAATTATCGGGGGACAGAATACGAGCAGTACTTC
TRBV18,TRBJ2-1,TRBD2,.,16,CASSPQILAGENEQFF,TGTGCCAGCTCACCACAAATACTAGCGGGAGAGAATGAGCAGTTCTTC
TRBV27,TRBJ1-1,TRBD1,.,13,CASSLRQGGLAFF,TGTGCCAGCAGTTTAAGACAGGGAGGTTTGGCTTTCTTT
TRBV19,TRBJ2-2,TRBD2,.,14,CASSISGRSGELFF,TGTGCCAGTAGTATTAGCGGGAGAAGCGGGGAGCTGTTTTTT
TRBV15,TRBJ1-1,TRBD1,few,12,CATSRDRGEAFF,TGTGCCACCAGCAGGGACAGGGGAGAAGCTTTCTTT
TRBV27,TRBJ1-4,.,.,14,CASKSGYSNEKLFF,TGTGCCAGCAAATCAGGCTATTCTAATGAAAAACTGTTTTTT
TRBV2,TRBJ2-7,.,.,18,CASSAGIARRFLVREQYF,TGTGCCAGCAGTGCCGGGATAGCGAGGCGGTTTTTGGTGAGGGAGCAGTACTTC
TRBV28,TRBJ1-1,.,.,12,CASRRLNTEAFF,TGTGCCAGCAGACGGTTGAACACTGAAGCTTTCTTT
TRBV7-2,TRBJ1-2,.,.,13,CASSLDANYGYTF,TGTGCCAGCAGCCTGGATGCTAACTATGGCTACACCTTC
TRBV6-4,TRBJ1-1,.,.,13,CATTCLLDTEAFF,TGTGCCACCACCTGTCTGTTGGACACTGAAGCTTTCTTT
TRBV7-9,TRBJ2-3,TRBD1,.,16,CASSLTGGGSTDTQYF,TGTGCCAGCAGCTTAACAGGGGGCGGTAGCACAGATACGCAGTATTTT
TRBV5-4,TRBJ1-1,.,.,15,CASSLAAGESSEAFF,TGTGCCAGCAGCTTGGCCGCAGGGGAAAGTTCTGAAGCTTTCTTT
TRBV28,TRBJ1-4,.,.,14,CASSFPATNEKLFF,TGTGCCAGCAGTTTCCCTGCAACTAATGAAAAACTGTTTTTT
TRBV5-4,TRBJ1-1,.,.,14,CASSEGVMNTEAFF,TGTGCCAGCAGCGAGGGGGTTATGAACACTGAAGCTTTCTTT
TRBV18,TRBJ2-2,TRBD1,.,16,CASSPEWTGLAGELFF,TGTGCCAGCTCACCGGAATGGACAGGGCTGGCCGGGGAGCTGTTTTTT